This entry describes one T cell receptor beta chain. Its target is not known. The record originates from a study of cytomegalovirus exposure and HLA in healthy donors. Primers for the PCR totalled 60 Vbeta and 13 Jbeta. The protocol was immunoSEQ multiplex PCR, while the TCRdb copy is restricted to in-frame clones and leaves out a portion. The table includes 150,000 to 190,000 clones, 75% detected once. Overall study results and limits: A previous analysis found most TCR beta V segments productive roughly 87% or roughly 30% of the time.

The CDR3 has 14 residues. The chain carries TRBV21-1 and TRBJ1-5; the table's TRBD1 call for D was not verified on the DNA. TRBV21-1 is a known pseudogene. Sequencing used PBMCs. The sequence came from a man between 18 and 35 years old in good health and CMV-seronegative. The CDR3 DNA reads as TGTGCCAGCACCTTCAGGGGTGGCAATCAGCCCCAGCATTTT. Translation gives CASTFRGGNQPQHF.